Shown below are 17 T cell receptor beta chains from a single sample sequenced in a study of cytomegalovirus exposure and HLA in healthy donors. The PCR employed 60 Vbeta primers together with 13 Jbeta primers. TCRdb keeps only in-frame clones here, not all; method: immunoSEQ multiplex PCR. Of roughly 200,000 clones in the sample, over 80% were seen once. Source material: PBMCs. These receptors all stem from a man aged 50 to 60 in good health and CMV-seronegative.

Note on this clone: Other DNA sequences in the same sample also yield this CDR3. The chain has TRBV4-3 and TRBJ2-5, with D maybe TRBD2 (7 bases). This CDR3 contains 16 residues. The ends were cut back, 0 bases at V and 5 bases at J, with 16 bases in the middle. Germline CDR1 is LGHNA and CDR2 is YSLEER. CDR3 nucleotides: TGCGCCAGCAGCCAAGAGGTGGGGGGGGCTAGGGAGACCCAGTACTTC. Encoded protein: CASSQEVGGARETQYF.

V and J are TRBV18 and TRBJ2-7; D is perhaps TRBD1 (6 bases). The CDR3 extends over 15 amino acids. Germline V gene data show CDR1 as KGHSH and CDR2 as LQKENI. Trimming cost V 2 bases and J 0 bases, with 11 bases left between them. CDR3 residues: CASSPTGSASYEQYF. The DNA of the CDR3 is TGTGCCAGCTCACCAACAGGGTCTGCCTCCTACGAGCAGTACTTC.

The chain's CDR3 is CASSQGPGLAGDTQYF. The DNA of the CDR3 is TGCGCCAGCAGCCAAGGACCGGGACTAGCGGGAGATACGCAGTATTTT. The chain couples TRBV4-3 to TRBJ2-3; 12 positions match TRBD2. The CDR3 covers 16 residues. Germline CDR1 LGHNA, CDR2 YSLEER. V lost 1 base to trimming and J lost 5 bases; unmatched junction nucleotides: 4.

This chain connects TRBV28 to TRBJ1-5; D is unclear. Germline-derived CDR1 and CDR2 are MDHEN and SYDVKM. The CDR3 is 13 residues long. The V end was cut by 2 bases, the J end by 4 bases, with 6 bases between. CDR3 loop: CASSLMANQPQHF. CDR3 DNA: TGTGCCAGCAGTTTAATGGCAAATCAGCCCCAGCATTTT. The whole variable domain, filled in from reference TRBV28 and TRBJ1-5, reads DVKVTQSSRYLVKRTGEKVFLECVQDMDHENMFWYRQDPGLGLRLIYFSYDVKMKEKGDIPEGYSVSREKKERFSLILESASTNQTSMYLCASSLMANQPQHFGDGTRLSIL.

V usage is TRBV7-2 and J usage is TRBJ2-5; weak D call: TRBD1 (6 bases). Germline values: CDR1 SGHTA, CDR2 FQGNSA. CDR3 length equals 16 residues. V was trimmed by 5 bases and J by 1 base, leaving 17 bases between them. The CDR3 DNA follows: TGTGCCAGCAGCCGCACAGGGAGCGTCCCCCAAGAGACCCAGTACTTC. This encodes CASSRTGSVPQETQYF.

V is TRBV5-1 and J is TRBJ2-3; D not resolved. The germline V gene has CDR1 SGHRS and CDR2 YFSETQ. The germline V and J ends were trimmed by 6 bases and 0 bases, with 14 bases remaining between them. CDR3 size: 15 residues. The CDR3 here is CASTQLGRSTDTQYF. The CDR3 coding sequence is TGCGCCAGCACCCAGCTTGGCAGGAGCACAGATACGCAGTATTTT.

This clone has only one observation. This chain connects TRBV4-3 to TRBJ2-3; perhaps TRBD2 as D (5 bases). The CDR3 extends over 16 amino acids. Trimming took off 0 bases at V and 1 base at J, with 11 bases between the two ends. The V gene's germline CDR1 is LGHNA and CDR2 YSLEER. CDR3 coding DNA: TGCGCCAGCAGCCAAGATCCCAGGCGGGGCACAGATACGCAGTATTTT. Its protein is CASSQDPRRGTDTQYF.

The chain couples TRBV18 to TRBJ2-2; 9 bases match TRBD1. The length of the CDR3 is 17 residues. The junction had 7 bases not matched to a gene; V was cut back by 1 base and J by 4 bases. Germline CDR1 and CDR2: KGHSH and LQKENI. CDR3 nucleotides: TGTGCCAGCTCACCACGAACAGGGGGCGTTAGCACCGGGGAGCTGTTTTTT. Amino acids: CASSPRTGGVSTGELFF.

The chain links TRBV11-2 to TRBJ1-1; 7 bases match TRBD1. The CDR3 covers 16 residues. V lost 1 base to trimming and J lost 1 base; unmatched junction nucleotides: 6. CDR1 is SGHAT, CDR2 FQNNGV, per germline. The CDR3 sequence is CASSLVYRGPNTEAFF. The CDR3 nucleotides read TGTGCCAGCAGCTTAGTTTACAGGGGCCCGAACACTGAAGCTTTCTTT.

The rearrangement uses TRBV5-1 and TRBJ1-2; 11 nucleotides agree with TRBD1. V lost 0 bases, J lost 0 bases, and 4 bases stayed unmatched. The CDR3 is 17 residues long. Looked up from germline, CDR1 is SGHRS and CDR2 is YFSETQ. CDR3 DNA sequence: TGCGCCAGCAGCTTGGGAGGACAGGGGGCAGCTAACTATGGCTACACCTTC. Amino acids: CASSLGGQGAANYGYTF.

The chain couples TRBV27 to TRBJ1-2; TRBD1 agrees at 7 bases. V was clipped by 6 bases and J by 7 bases; unmatched bases: 11. The CDR3 runs to 14 residues. The germline V gene encodes CDR1 MNHEY and CDR2 SMNVEV (reference sequence). The CDR3 DNA reads as TGTGCCAGCAGGACTACAGGGGCGGGGGGTGGCTACACCTTC. Residues: CASRTTGAGGGYTF.

The chain carries TRBV29-1 and TRBJ2-3; no firm D call. Deletions cut 3 bases from V and 6 bases from J, with 10 bases between. This CDR3 spans 12 amino acids. The V gene's germline CDR1 is SQVTM and CDR2 ANQGSEA. The CDR3 here is CSVDSTIDTQYF. The CDR3 coding sequence is TGCAGCGTTGACTCCACTATCGATACGCAGTATTTT.

J is TRBJ1-1 and V is TRBV19; D unresolved. Germline CDR1 reads LNHDA; CDR2 reads SQIVND (reference sequence). The CDR3 is 16 amino acids. Trimming shortened V by 3 bases and J by 1 base, and 15 bases separated the two germline ends. As DNA, the CDR3 is TGTGCCAGTAGTATCTTGGGGTCCGGGAGGAACACTGAAGCTTTCTTT. Its translation is CASSILGSGRNTEAFF. The whole variable domain, filled in from reference TRBV19 and TRBJ1-1, reads DGGITQSPKYLFRKEGQNVTLSCEQNLNHDAMYWYRQDPGQGLRLIYYSQIVNDFQKGDIAEGYSVSREKKESFPLTVTSAQKNPTAFYLCASSILGSGRNTEAFFGQGTRLTVV.

V and J are TRBV6-1 and TRBJ2-5, with D tentatively TRBD2 (7 bases). V was clipped by 6 bases and J by 5 bases, with 13 bases between them. Germline CDR1 MNHNS, CDR2 SASEGT. The CDR3 has 13 amino acids. The CDR3: CASRPGGGETQYF. The CDR3 region has the DNA TGTGCCAGCAGACCGGGGGGCGGGGAGACCCAGTACTTC.

V is TRBV7-9 and J is TRBJ1-4; a weak D match, TRBD1 (6 bases). This CDR3 contains 14 residues. CDR1 is SEHNR and CDR2 is FQNEAQ in the germline V gene (reference sequence). V was shortened by 5 bases and J by 4 bases, with 11 bases between the two germline ends. CDR3 sequence (DNA): TGTGCCAGCAGCAGAGGACAGATTAATGAAAAACTGTTTTTT. The encoded protein is CASSRGQINEKLFF.

This chain joins TRBV18 and TRBJ2-7; tentative D call: TRBD1 (5 bases). The V and J ends lost 2 bases and 3 bases respectively, with 14 bases between them. CDR1 and CDR2 (germline): KGHSH, LQKENI. This CDR3 has 15 residues. For the CDR3, the DNA is TGTGCCAGCTCACCAGGGCAGGGTATAAACTACGAGCAGTACTTC. It yields the protein CASSPGQGINYEQYF.

This chain connects TRBV19 to TRBJ2-7; 9 bases match TRBD1. Losses at the gene ends were 5 bases for V and 4 bases for J; bases not matched to a gene: 6. Looked up from germline, CDR1 is LNHDA and CDR2 is SQIVND (reference sequence). This CDR3 contains 14 residues. The CDR3 bases are TGTGCCAGTAGTGAGGGGACAGGGCTTTACGAGCAGTACTTC. It is translated as CASSEGTGLYEQYF.